These T cell receptor beta chains were read from a single sample in a study of CXCR3-negative and CXCR3-positive naive CD8 T cells. TCRdb reanalyzed the 5' RACE reads and collapses them to one entry per CDR3 protein, without DNA. The sample table sets out about 6,800 distinct CDR3 sequences. The material sequenced was naive CXCR3+ CD8+ T cells from blood. These TCRs come from a human donor in good health. Some clones in this sample may be carry-over from other donors' samples. CDR3s include the opening cysteine and the closing phenylalanine or tryptophan. Fields, in order: J gene, clone size, V gene, CDR3 protein. Part of the rows lack a size; the others show once, few, many or a class for expanded clones.

>TRBJ2-7|-|TRBV7-3
CASSFSETGSLNYEQYF
>TRBJ2-1|-|TRBV5-1
CASSLGQGVFNEQFF
>TRBJ2-1|-|TRBV5-1
CASSYDSSSYNEQFF
>TRBJ2-7|-|TRBV29-1
CSVEVQGGTYEQYF
>TRBJ2-3|medium-sized|TRBV27
CASSLGDTDTQYF
>TRBJ2-1|-|TRBV29-1
CSVEDEKRGLSSYNEQFF
>TRBJ2-3|medium-sized|TRBV20-1
CSVRGESTGPWGDTQYF
>TRBJ2-2|medium-sized|TRBV29-1
CSVVRQGMTGELFF
>TRBJ2-3|-|TRBV20-1
CSASEWDTQYF
>TRBJ2-5|medium-sized|TRBV12-3/TRBV12-4
CASSLRETQYF
>TRBJ1-2|-|TRBV29-1
CSVGTDYGYTF
>TRBJ2-6|medium-sized|TRBV6-5
CASCSSGANVLTF
>TRBJ2-7|medium-sized|TRBV20-1
CSASRDRVGYEQYF
>TRBJ2-2|-|TRBV29-1
CSVAAGSNTGELFF
>TRBJ2-1|-|TRBV12-5
CASCGSSYNEQFF
>TRBJ2-2|-|TRBV12-3/TRBV12-4
CASSPGTGNTGELFF
>TRBJ2-7|-|TRBV29-1
CSGRTGNDEQYF
>TRBJ2-3|-|TRBV9
CASSVDWGTRTDTQYF
>TRBJ2-7|-|TRBV27
CASSFGAGEQYF
>TRBJ1-2|-|TRBV29-1
CSVGLWDRGGYGYTF
>TRBJ1-1|-|TRBV29-1
CSVLGTNTEAFF
>TRBJ1-1|medium-sized|TRBV21-1
CASSKGSGEMNTEAFF
>TRBJ2-1|medium-sized|TRBV29-1
CSATPYNEQFF
>TRBJ2-5|medium-sized|TRBV9
CASAGTGVHQETQYF
>TRBJ2-7|-|TRBV3-1
CASSQDPDSAWEQYF
>TRBJ2-3|-|TRBV7-2
CASSPQGLAGSPDTQYF
>TRBJ2-1|medium-sized|TRBV6-1
CASSDDSGSYYNEQFF
>TRBJ2-7|-|TRBV4-1
CASSQSASGQGYEQYF
>TRBJ1-5|-|TRBV19
CASSRPGDLDQPQHF
>TRBJ1-3|medium-sized|TRBV29-1
CSAGSGNTIYF
>TRBJ2-7|medium-sized|TRBV29-1
CSVEGDSYYEQYF
>TRBJ2-5|-|TRBV11-3
CASSLIRMQETQYF
>TRBJ1-5|-|TRBV7-9
CASSSTQDSNQPQHF
>TRBJ1-1|medium-sized|TRBV20-1
CSARDGQSAEAFF
>TRBJ2-7|medium-sized|TRBV19
CASTSVAGSYEQYF
>TRBJ2-1|medium-sized|TRBV15
CATSNVYNEQFF